This is a list of T cell receptor beta chains from one sample in a study of T cell responses to AZD1222 COVID-19 vaccine. Libraries were prepared by immunoSEQ multiplex PCR; TCRdb keeps only in-frame clonotypes and omits some of them. The sample shows more than 100,000 clones, over 85% of them seen only once. Source: peripheral blood, taken on day 0 of AZD1222 vaccination. All receptors come from an adult in good health. CDR3s include the opening cysteine and the closing phenylalanine or tryptophan. The D gene is left open where the match is weak. For some rows the clone size is stated as once, few or many, or as a class when expanded; others skip it.

d_call j_call v_call clone_size cdr3_aa cdr3_nt
NA TRBJ1-5 TRBV28 once CASSSRTSGKGLIIGNQPQHF TGTGCCAGCAGTTCACGGACTTCGGGGAAGGGGCTAATTATTGGCAATCAGCCCCAGCATTTT
NA TRBJ1-6 TRBV6-5 NA CASRGGALGSPLHF TGTGCCAGCAGGGGTGGGGCTTTAGGATCACCCCTCCACTTT
TRBD1 TRBJ2-7 TRBV28 NA CASSSQGASTYEQYF TGTGCCAGCAGTTCCCAGGGGGCGTCCACCTACGAGCAGTACTTC
TRBD1 TRBJ2-7 TRBV18 NA CASSTITGTGSYEQYF TGTGCCAGCTCAACAATTACCGGGACAGGAAGCTACGAGCAGTACTTC
NA TRBJ1-2 TRBV28 NA CASSLLGGAGGYTF TGTGCCAGCAGTTTATTGGGGGGCGCGGGTGGCTACACCTTC
TRBD2 TRBJ2-3 TRBV9 NA CASSVGTSGIDTQYF TGTGCCAGCAGCGTAGGGACGAGCGGGATAGATACGCAGTATTTT
TRBD1 TRBJ1-1 TRBV11-2 NA CASSLEGTVNTEAFF TGTGCCAGCAGCTTAGAAGGGACAGTTAACACTGAAGCTTTCTTT
NA TRBJ1-1 TRBV5-1 NA CASSLGIHTEAFF TGCGCCAGCAGCTTGGGAATCCACACTGAAGCTTTCTTT
TRBD2 TRBJ2-3 TRBV28 NA CASSETSGSPSTDTQYF TGTGCCAGCAGTGAGACTAGCGGGAGTCCAAGCACAGATACGCAGTATTTT
NA TRBJ1-4 TRBV28 NA CASKLEKLFF TGTGCCAGCAAACTTGAAAAACTGTTTTTT
NA TRBJ2-5 TRBV19 NA CASSTLWDSTETQYF TGTGCCAGTAGTACCCTTTGGGACTCCACGGAGACCCAGTACTTC
NA TRBJ1-2 TRBV27 NA CASSYGPPGGYTF TGTGCCAGCAGCTATGGCCCTCCTGGAGGCTACACCTTC
TRBD1 TRBJ1-2 TRBV5-1 NA CASRDTGDYGYTF TGCGCCAGCCGGGATACAGGGGACTATGGCTACACCTTC
NA TRBJ1-4 TRBV2 few CASSNTHGEKLFF TGTGCCAGCAGTAATACCCATGGTGAAAAACTGTTTTTT
TRBD1 TRBJ1-5 TRBV5-1 NA CASSFGTGTSNQPQHF TGCGCCAGCAGCTTCGGGACAGGGACGAGCAATCAGCCCCAGCATTTT
TRBD2 TRBJ2-2 TRBV5-5 many CASDRRGDTGELFF TGTGCCAGCGATAGACGGGGGGACACCGGGGAGCTGTTTTTT
TRBD2 TRBJ2-3 TRBV29-1 NA CSVRRAGGSTDTQYF TGCAGCGTTCGAAGAGCGGGGGGTAGCACAGATACGCAGTATTTT
NA TRBJ2-1 TRBV24-1 NA CATSDAHAWVDSEQFF TGTGCCACCAGTGATGCGCACGCTTGGGTGGATTCCGAGCAGTTCTTC
NA TRBJ1-1 TRBV30 few CAWKLLGGRSTEAFF TGTGCCTGGAAACTTCTGGGGGGCAGGAGCACTGAAGCTTTCTTT
NA TRBJ1-1 TRBV29-1 few CSVDSGNTEAFF TGCAGCGTTGACTCGGGTAACACTGAAGCTTTCTTT
TRBD1 TRBJ1-1 TRBV5-1 NA CASSLAGQGGTEAFF TGCGCCAGCAGCTTGGCGGGACAGGGAGGCACTGAAGCTTTCTTT
NA TRBJ1-2 TRBV11-2 NA CASSWSSGGYTF TGTGCCAGCAGCTGGTCGTCGGGAGGCTACACCTTC
NA TRBJ1-2 TRBV28 NA CASSSQDGNYGYTF TGTGCCAGCAGTAGCCAGGACGGGAACTATGGCTACACCTTC
NA TRBJ2-1 TRBV9 NA CASSPRPGTAYNEQFF TGTGCCAGCAGCCCCCGCCCGGGGACGGCCTACAATGAGCAGTTCTTC
NA TRBJ1-2 TRBV6-5 NA CASSSTGNLGYTF TGTGCCAGCAGTTCTACAGGAAACCTTGGCTACACCTTC
NA TRBJ1-3 TRBV2 NA CASSAQGSGNTIYF TGTGCCAGCAGTGCACAGGGCTCTGGAAACACCATATATTTT
TRBD1 TRBJ1-3 TRBV13 NA CASSAGTGVGNTIYF TGTGCCAGCAGCGCCGGGACAGGGGTCGGAAACACCATATATTTT
NA TRBJ1-5 TRBV7-2 NA CASSLGQPISAQHF TGTGCCAGCAGCTTAGGACAGCCTATCTCGGCCCAGCATTTT
NA TRBJ1-1 TRBV7-2 NA CASSLQMGGTTEAFF TGTGCCAGCAGCCTTCAGATGGGTGGGACCACTGAAGCTTTCTTT
NA TRBJ1-2 TRBV7-8 NA CASSLSSREHYGYTF TGTGCCAGCAGCTTAAGCTCCCGTGAGCACTATGGCTACACCTTC
NA TRBJ2-3 TRBV5-1 once CASSFGVGVPDTQYF TGCGCCAGCAGCTTCGGCGTAGGGGTGCCAGATACGCAGTATTTT
NA TRBJ1-1 TRBV19 NA CASILQGNTEAFF TGTGCCAGTATCCTTCAGGGGAACACTGAAGCTTTCTTT
NA TRBJ1-2 TRBV12-3/TRBV12-4 NA CASSWSVNYGYTF TGTGCCAGCAGTTGGTCAGTAAACTATGGCTACACCTTC
TRBD1 TRBJ2-5 TRBV9 NA CASSDPHRGRVETQYF TGTGCCAGCAGCGACCCTCATAGGGGGCGAGTAGAGACCCAGTACTTC
TRBD2 TRBJ2-7 TRBV6-5 once CASRSTGTRSYEQYF TGTGCCAGCAGATCTACCGGGACTAGATCCTACGAGCAGTACTTC
NA TRBJ1-2 TRBV9 NA CASSVEELEAPLLYGYTF TGTGCCAGCAGCGTAGAGGAACTGGAGGCTCCATTACTCTATGGCTACACCTTC
NA TRBJ1-1 TRBV2 NA CATQKGQGNTEAFF TGTGCCACACAGAAGGGGCAGGGGAACACTGAAGCTTTCTTT
NA TRBJ2-7 TRBV5-1 few CASSLVGYEQYF TGCGCCAGCAGCTTAGTCGGGTACGAGCAGTACTTC
NA TRBJ2-4 TRBV11-2 NA CASSSPTGIAKNIQYF TGTGCCAGCAGCTCCCCGACCGGTATAGCCAAAAACATTCAGTACTTC
NA TRBJ2-7 TRBV18 few CASSPGTYEQYF TGTGCCAGCTCACCCGGGACCTACGAGCAGTACTTC
NA TRBJ2-7 TRBV12-3/TRBV12-4 few CASSFPGSYEQYF TGTGCCAGCAGTTTCCCAGGGTCGTACGAGCAGTACTTC
TRBD2 TRBJ2-7 TRBV27 NA CASSSGGRAPREQYF TGTGCCAGCAGCTCGGGGGGGCGGGCTCCACGGGAGCAGTACTTC
NA TRBJ2-5 TRBV30 NA CAWSAGAQETQYF TGTGCCTGGAGTGCGGGGGCCCAAGAGACCCAGTACTTC
NA TRBJ2-1 TRBV10-3 once CAISPGNEQFF TGTGCCATCAGTCCGGGGAATGAGCAGTTCTTC
NA TRBJ1-3 TRBV10-1 NA CASSADVLGNTIYF TGCGCCAGCAGTGCGGACGTTCTCGGAAACACCATATATTTT
NA TRBJ2-3 TRBV2 NA CASSVYDTQYF TGTGCCAGCAGTGTGTACGATACGCAGTATTTT
NA TRBJ2-2 TRBV7-3 NA CASSFRGPNTGELFF TGTGCCAGCAGCTTCAGGGGCCCTAACACCGGGGAGCTGTTTTTT
TRBD1 TRBJ2-5 TRBV5-1 NA CASSFRQGQETQYF TGCGCCAGCAGCTTCCGACAGGGGCAAGAGACCCAGTACTTC
TRBD1 TRBJ2-2 TRBV13 once CASRPQGITGELFF TGTGCCAGCAGGCCACAGGGGATCACCGGGGAGCTGTTTTTT
NA TRBJ2-3 TRBV29-1 few CSVDNGISTDTQYF TGCAGCGTGGACAACGGGATCAGCACAGATACGCAGTATTTT
TRBD2 TRBJ2-2 TRBV28 few CASSPEASGSGKGELFF TGTGCCAGCAGCCCGGAGGCTAGCGGGAGTGGGAAGGGGGAGCTGTTTTTT
TRBD1 TRBJ1-2 TRBV3-1/TRBV3-2 NA CASSQQTGPYGYTF TGTGCCAGCAGCCAACAGACAGGGCCCTATGGCTACACCTTC
NA TRBJ1-4 TRBV27 NA CASSFIGGGSEKLFF TGTGCCAGCAGTTTTATAGGGGGGGGTAGTGAAAAACTGTTTTTT
TRBD2 TRBJ2-1 TRBV27 NA CASSSSSGGLDNEQFF TGTGCCAGCAGTTCCTCTAGCGGGGGGTTAGACAATGAGCAGTTCTTC
NA TRBJ1-5 TRBV30 NA CAWTRGGRSNQPQHF TGTGCCTGGACCCGAGGGGGACGTAGCAATCAGCCCCAGCATTTT
TRBD1 TRBJ1-1 TRBV6-5 NA CASSYSTGIGTEAFF TGTGCCAGCAGTTACTCGACAGGGATTGGAACTGAAGCTTTCTTT